This T cell receptor (beta chain) was identified in a study of blood T cell repertoires in COVID-19. In the study overall: Donors in the United States, Italy and Spain gave samples during acute or convalescent COVID-19. Sources were T cells, B-cell-depleted T cells, or PBMCs; the material itself was cDNA or gDNA.

In the source study's methods: Nucleated cell number was recorded as an estimate derived from reference gene primer amplification. Here immunoSEQ multiplex PCR was the method, and the copy in TCRdb shows in-frame clones only, minus some. The DNA was the basis for D and trimming; V, J and clone size are from that table. The sample carries about 49,000 clones, roughly 82% recorded once. Germline lookup yields CDR1 ENHRY and CDR2 SYGVKD. The V gene lost 6 bases and the J gene lost 1 base, with 12 bases spanning the gap. The CDR3 sequence is 14 residues long. The TCR originated in a woman aged 55-69 years with acute or convalescent COVID-19. The sequencing input was peripheral blood. The chain uses TRBV10-3 and TRBJ1-1; D not certain. CDR3 sequence (DNA): TGTGCCATCAGCGAGCGGAGATCGAACACTGAAGCTTTCTTT. This translates into CAISERRSNTEAFF.